The clone carrying this T cell receptor (beta chain) showed up just a few times. This specimen comes from a study of shared clonotypes between healthy human individuals. Data came from immunoSEQ multiplex PCR; TCRdb stores just in-frame clones and leaves some out. The data show 230,000 or so clones, over 60% seen once. V lost 6 bases, J lost 6 bases, and 15 bases lay in between. Germline V gives CDR1 MDHEN, CDR2 SYDVKM. The CDR3 contains 13 residues. This chain joins TRBV28 and TRBJ2-7; no definite D call. The sequence was obtained from a man aged 25-40 years in good health. The sequenced sample was memory CD4+ T cells sorted from blood. Stated subset: CD45RA-negative fraction. The CDR3 DNA reads TGTGCCAGCAGACCTCTGGGTAAGGGCGAGCAGTACTTC. Protein sequence: CASRPLGKGEQYF.